This T cell receptor (beta chain) was identified in a study of control samples from healthy donors and cancer patients. Profiled with immunoSEQ multiplex PCR; TCRdb holds only in-frame clones, not every one. The sample holds about 130,000 clones; roughly 94% are singletons and the top ten take around 14%. Trimming removed 2 bases from V and 4 bases from J, with 14 bases in between. Germline V gene data show CDR1 as MNHEY and CDR2 as SMNVEV (reference sequence). There are 15 residues in the CDR3. The genes are TRBV27 and TRBJ1-1; TRBD1 might be the D (5 bases). This TCR was recovered from a man aged 55 to 70 with colorectal cancer. Sequences were obtained from PBMCs. The CDR3 region has the DNA TGTGCCAGCAGTTTACAGGGAATCCGCCTCACTGAAGCTTTCTTT. It is translated as CASSLQGIRLTEAFF.